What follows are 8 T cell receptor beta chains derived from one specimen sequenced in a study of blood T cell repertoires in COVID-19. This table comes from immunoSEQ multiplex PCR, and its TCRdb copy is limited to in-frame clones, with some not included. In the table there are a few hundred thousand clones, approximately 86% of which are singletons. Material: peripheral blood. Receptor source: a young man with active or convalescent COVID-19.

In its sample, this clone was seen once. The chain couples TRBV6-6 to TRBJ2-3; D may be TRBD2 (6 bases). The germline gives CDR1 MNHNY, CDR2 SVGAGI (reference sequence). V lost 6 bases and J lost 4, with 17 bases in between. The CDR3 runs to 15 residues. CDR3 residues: CASSFGGAGPDTQYF. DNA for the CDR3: TGTGCCAGCAGCTTCGGTGGAGCGGGCCCAGATACGCAGTATTTT.

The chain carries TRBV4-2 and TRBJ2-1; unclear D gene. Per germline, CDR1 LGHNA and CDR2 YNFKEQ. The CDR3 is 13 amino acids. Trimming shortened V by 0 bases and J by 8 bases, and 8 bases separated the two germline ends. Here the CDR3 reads CASSQDLSHEQFF. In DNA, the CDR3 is TGTGCCAGCAGCCAAGATCTCTCCCATGAGCAGTTCTTC.

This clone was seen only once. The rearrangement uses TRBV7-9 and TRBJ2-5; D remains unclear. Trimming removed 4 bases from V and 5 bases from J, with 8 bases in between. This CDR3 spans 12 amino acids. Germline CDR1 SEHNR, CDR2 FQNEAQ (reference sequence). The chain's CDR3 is CASSSGSETQYF. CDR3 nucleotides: TGTGCCAGCAGCTCCGGGTCTGAGACCCAGTACTTC.

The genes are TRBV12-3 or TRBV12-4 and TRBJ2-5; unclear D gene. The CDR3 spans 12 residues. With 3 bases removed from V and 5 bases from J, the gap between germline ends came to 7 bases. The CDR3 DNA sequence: TGTGCCAGCAGTTTTCAGGTGGAGACCCAGTACTTC. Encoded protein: CASSFQVETQYF.

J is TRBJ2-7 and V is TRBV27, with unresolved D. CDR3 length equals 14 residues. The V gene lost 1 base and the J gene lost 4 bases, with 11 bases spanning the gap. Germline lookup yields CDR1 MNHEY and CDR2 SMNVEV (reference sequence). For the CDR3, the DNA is TGTGCCAGCAGTTTATACTCCTCAACTTACGAGCAGTACTTC. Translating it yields CASSLYSSTYEQYF.

The CDR3 loop is CASSHTDGESNQPQHF. For the CDR3, the DNA is TGTGCCAGCAGCCATACCGACGGGGAGTCTAATCAGCCCCAGCATTTT. This chain connects TRBV7-9 to TRBJ1-5, with D unclear. The CDR3 runs 16 residues. V was trimmed by 5 bases and J by 4 bases, leaving 18 bases between them. Germline loops: CDR1 SEHNR, CDR2 FQNEAQ (reference sequence). The full variable domain, completed using reference TRBV7-9 and TRBJ1-5, is DTGVSQNPRHKITKRGQNVTFRCDPISEHNRLYWYRQTLGQGPEFLTYFQNEAQLEKSRLLSDRFSAERPKGSFSTLEIQRTEQGDSAMYLCASSHTDGESNQPQHFGDGTRLSIL.

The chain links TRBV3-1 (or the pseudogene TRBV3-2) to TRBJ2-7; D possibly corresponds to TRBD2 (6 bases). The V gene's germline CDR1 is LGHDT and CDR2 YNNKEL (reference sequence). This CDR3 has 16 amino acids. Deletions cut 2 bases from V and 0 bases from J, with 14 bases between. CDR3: CASSQYSRESSYEQYF. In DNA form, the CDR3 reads TGTGCCAGCAGCCAATACTCGCGGGAAAGCTCCTACGAGCAGTACTTC.

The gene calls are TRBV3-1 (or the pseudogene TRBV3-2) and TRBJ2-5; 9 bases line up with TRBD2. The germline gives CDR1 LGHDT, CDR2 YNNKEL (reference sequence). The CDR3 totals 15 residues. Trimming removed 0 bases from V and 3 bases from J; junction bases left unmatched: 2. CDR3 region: CASSQDLAGEETQYF. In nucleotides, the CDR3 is TGTGCCAGCAGCCAAGATTTAGCGGGGGAAGAGACCCAGTACTTC.